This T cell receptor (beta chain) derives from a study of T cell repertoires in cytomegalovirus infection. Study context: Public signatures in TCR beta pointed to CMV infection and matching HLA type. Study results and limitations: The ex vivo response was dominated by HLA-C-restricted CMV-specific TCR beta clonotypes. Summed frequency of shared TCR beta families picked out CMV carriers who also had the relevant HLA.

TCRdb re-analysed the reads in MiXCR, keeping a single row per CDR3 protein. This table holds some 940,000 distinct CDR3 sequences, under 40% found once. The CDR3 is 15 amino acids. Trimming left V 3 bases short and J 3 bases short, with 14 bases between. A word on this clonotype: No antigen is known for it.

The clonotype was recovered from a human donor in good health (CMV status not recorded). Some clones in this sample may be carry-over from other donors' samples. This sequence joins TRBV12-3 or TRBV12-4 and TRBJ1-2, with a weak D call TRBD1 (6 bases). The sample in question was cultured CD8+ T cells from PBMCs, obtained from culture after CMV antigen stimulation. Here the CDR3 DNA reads TGTGCCAGCAGTTTTTCCCCCAGGGGAGACTATGGCTACACCTTC. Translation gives CASSFSPRGDYGYTF.